This T cell receptor beta chain was captured by sequencing in a study of blood T cell repertoires in COVID-19. Study overall: Italy, Spain and the United States were the sources of the convalescent and acute COVID-19 samples. Sample material is recorded as cDNA or gDNA derived from T cells, B-cell-depleted T cells, or PBMCs.

Authors' data handling: By means of reference gene primer amplification, nucleated cell counts were estimated. Sequencing was performed with immunoSEQ multiplex PCR; in TCRdb, only in-frame clones are kept and a portion is missing. The D gene and trimming were derived from the DNA, and the V and J assignments and clone size from that table. The table records under 200,000 clones, around 81% of them present only once. The germline CDR1 and CDR2 sequences are MGHDK and SYGVNS. This CDR3 has 17 amino acids. J gave up 4 bases and V 4 bases, and 8 bases lay outside the gene matches. The specimen sequenced was peripheral blood. The TCR comes from a human donor with acute or convalescent COVID-19. The donor label of this sample is uncertain. The V call is TRBV25-1, the J call TRBJ1-6, with 9 bases lining up with TRBD1. The CDR3 bases are TGTGCCAGCAGTGGGGACAGGGATGGTCCTTATAATTCACCCCTCCACTTT. Protein sequence: CASSGDRDGPYNSPLHF. The complete variable domain, with remaining parts taken from reference TRBV25-1 and TRBJ1-6, reads EADIYQTPRYLVIGTGKKITLECSQTMGHDKMYWYQQDPGMELHLIHYSYGVNSTEKGDLSSESTVSRIRTEHFPLTLESARPSHTSQYLCASSGDRDGPYNSPLHFGNGTRLTVT.